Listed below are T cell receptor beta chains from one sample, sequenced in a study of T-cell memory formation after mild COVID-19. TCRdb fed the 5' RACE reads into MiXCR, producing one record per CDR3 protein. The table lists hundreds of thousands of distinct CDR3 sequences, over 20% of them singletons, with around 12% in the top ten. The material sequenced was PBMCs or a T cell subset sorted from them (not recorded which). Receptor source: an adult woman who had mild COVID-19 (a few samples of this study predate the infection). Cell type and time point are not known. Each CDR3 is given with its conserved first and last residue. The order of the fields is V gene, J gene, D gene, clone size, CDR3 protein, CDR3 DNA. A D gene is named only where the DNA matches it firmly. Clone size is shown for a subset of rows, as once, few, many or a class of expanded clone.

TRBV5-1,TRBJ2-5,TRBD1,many,CASSSGGETQYF,TGTGCCAGCAGTTCAGGGGGAGAGACCCAGTACTTC
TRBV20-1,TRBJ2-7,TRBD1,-,CSASSRTGVLSLVYEQYF,TGCAGTGCTAGTTCCCGGACAGGGGTCCTCTCCCTTGTCTACGAGCAGTACTTC
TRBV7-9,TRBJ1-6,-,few,CASSLDAPGHNSPLHF,TGTGCCAGCAGCTTAGACGCCCCTGGGCATAATTCACCCCTCCACTTT
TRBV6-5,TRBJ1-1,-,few,CASSQGTVDTEAFF,TGTGCCAGCAGTCAAGGGACGGTGGACACTGAAGCTTTCTTT
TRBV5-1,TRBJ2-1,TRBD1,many,CASSLSGTADGEQFF,TGCGCCAGCAGCTTGTCTGGGACAGCGGATGGCGAGCAGTTCTTC
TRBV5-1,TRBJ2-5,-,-,CASSPVTRVETQYF,TGCGCCAGCAGCCCTGTTACTAGGGTAGAGACCCAGTACTTC
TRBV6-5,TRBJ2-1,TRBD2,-,CASSYSFLGGYEQFF,TGTGCCAGCAGTTACTCGTTTCTGGGGGGGTATGAGCAGTTCTTC
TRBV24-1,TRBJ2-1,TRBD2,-,CATSDSTTRLAGEQFF,TGTGCCACCAGTGACTCTACAACTCGACTAGCGGGAGAGCAGTTCTTC
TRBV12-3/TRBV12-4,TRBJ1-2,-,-,CASSLKGSRGYTF,TGTGCCAGCAGCCTGAAAGGGTCTAGAGGCTACACCTTC
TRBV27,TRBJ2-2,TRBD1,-,CASRWQGASGELFF,TGTGCCAGCAGGTGGCAGGGGGCGAGCGGGGAGCTGTTTTTT
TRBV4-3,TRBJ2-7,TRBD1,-,CASSPIEGGDEQYF,TGCGCCAGCAGCCCTATAGAAGGGGGCGATGAGCAGTACTTC
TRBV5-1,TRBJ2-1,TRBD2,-,CASSSGWLAGAYNEQFF,TGCGCCAGCAGCTCGGGATGGCTAGCGGGGGCCTACAATGAGCAGTTCTTC
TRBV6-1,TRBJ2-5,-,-,CASSQPGRAETQYF,TGTGCCAGCAGTCAGCCAGGCAGGGCAGAGACCCAGTACTTC
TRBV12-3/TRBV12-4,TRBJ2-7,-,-,CASSLWRQGRYEQYF,TGTGCCAGCAGTTTATGGCGCCAGGGGAGGTACGAGCAGTACTTC
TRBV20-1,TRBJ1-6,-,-,CSARDRELGGSPLHF,TGCAGTGCTAGAGATAGGGAATTGGGGGGTTCACCCCTCCACTTT
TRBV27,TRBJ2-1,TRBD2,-,CASSRLAGAPYNEQFF,TGTGCCAGCAGTCGATTAGCGGGAGCCCCTTACAATGAGCAGTTCTTC
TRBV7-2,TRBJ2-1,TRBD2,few,CASSPPWVAGGPGQFF,TGTGCCAGCAGCCCCCCTTGGGTAGCGGGAGGGCCGGGGCAGTTCTTC
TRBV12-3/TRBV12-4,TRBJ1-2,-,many,CASSLNPRTAGSYGYTF,TGTGCCAGCAGTCTGAACCCACGGACGGCAGGGTCGTATGGCTACACCTTC
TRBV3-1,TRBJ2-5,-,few,CASSQLPTAEETQYF,TGTGCCAGCAGCCAGCTACCGACAGCGGAAGAGACCCAGTACTTC
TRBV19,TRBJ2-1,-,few,CASTMGPYNEQFF,TGTGCCAGTACTATGGGGCCCTACAATGAGCAGTTCTTC
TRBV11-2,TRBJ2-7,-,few,CASSTGGIRDSSYEQYF,TGTGCCAGCAGCACCGGCGGGATCCGGGACAGTTCCTACGAGCAGTACTTC
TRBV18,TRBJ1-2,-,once,CASSPALQERGYTF,TGTGCCAGCTCACCAGCCCTTCAGGAACGTGGCTACACCTTC
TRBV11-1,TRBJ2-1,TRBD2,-,CASSISETSGIYNEQFF,TGTGCCAGCAGCATATCCGAGACTAGCGGGATCTACAATGAGCAGTTCTTC